This is a list of T cell receptor beta chains from one sample in a study of cytomegalovirus exposure and HLA in healthy donors. Produced via immunoSEQ multiplex PCR; TCRdb's table is partial and in-frame only. The repertoire has approximately 190,000 clones, approximately 70% of them found once; the top ten carry less than 2%. The material sequenced was PBMCs. These receptors all come from a woman aged 25 to 39 in good health and CMV-seronegative. The CDR3 runs from the conserved cysteine through the conserved F or W. Each record gives: V gene, clone size, J gene, D gene, CDR3 protein, CDR3 DNA. D genes are given only for firm matches. Rows may omit the clone size; those that give it use once, few, many or a size class.

v_call: TRBV7-9
clone_size: few
j_call: TRBJ2-1
d_call: .
cdr3_aa: CASSPHYHEQFF
cdr3_nt: TGTGCCAGCAGCCCACACTACCATGAGCAGTTCTTC

v_call: TRBV5-5
clone_size: few
j_call: TRBJ1-5
d_call: TRBD1
cdr3_aa: CASSLGNRGDQPQHF
cdr3_nt: TGTGCCAGCAGCTTGGGTAACAGGGGGGATCAGCCCCAGCATTTT

v_call: TRBV19
clone_size: .
j_call: TRBJ2-2
d_call: .
cdr3_aa: CASSSFGPVWGELFF
cdr3_nt: TGTGCCAGTTCGTCTTTTGGGCCCGTTTGGGGGGAGCTGTTTTTT

v_call: TRBV10-1
clone_size: few
j_call: TRBJ2-7
d_call: .
cdr3_aa: CASSDAQGSYEQYF
cdr3_nt: TGCGCCAGCAGTGATGCTCAGGGCTCCTACGAGCAGTACTTC

v_call: TRBV5-1
clone_size: .
j_call: TRBJ1-2
d_call: TRBD1
cdr3_aa: CASSYSTGRGGRDYGYTF
cdr3_nt: TGCGCCAGCAGCTATTCGACAGGGCGAGGGGGAAGGGACTATGGCTACACCTTC

v_call: TRBV7-9
clone_size: few
j_call: TRBJ2-3
d_call: .
cdr3_aa: CASSLGVASTDTQYF
cdr3_nt: TGTGCCAGCAGCTTAGGAGTAGCCAGCACAGATACGCAGTATTTT

v_call: TRBV4-1
clone_size: .
j_call: TRBJ2-5
d_call: TRBD2
cdr3_aa: CASSPIFREGMVETQYF
cdr3_nt: TGCGCCAGCAGCCCGATTTTCCGGGAGGGAATGGTGGAGACCCAGTACTTC

v_call: TRBV7-2
clone_size: once
j_call: TRBJ2-5
d_call: TRBD2
cdr3_aa: CASSLVPAGGGGETQYF
cdr3_nt: TGTGCCAGCAGCTTAGTTCCAGCGGGGGGGGGAGGGGAGACCCAGTACTTC

v_call: TRBV5-4
clone_size: once
j_call: TRBJ2-3
d_call: .
cdr3_aa: CASSLGGYADTQYF
cdr3_nt: TGTGCCAGCAGCTTGGGAGGGTACGCAGATACGCAGTATTTT

v_call: TRBV5-4
clone_size: .
j_call: TRBJ2-5
d_call: TRBD1
cdr3_aa: CASRPGQQETQYF
cdr3_nt: TGTGCCAGCAGACCGGGACAGCAAGAGACCCAGTACTTC

v_call: TRBV7-6
clone_size: .
j_call: TRBJ2-7
d_call: TRBD1
cdr3_aa: CASSLDGTGEYEQYF
cdr3_nt: TGTGCCAGCAGCTTAGATGGGACAGGTGAATACGAGCAGTACTTC

v_call: TRBV4-1
clone_size: .
j_call: TRBJ1-2
d_call: TRBD1
cdr3_aa: CASSQEGQVLYGYTF
cdr3_nt: TGCGCCAGCAGCCAAGAGGGACAGGTCCTCTATGGCTACACCTTC

v_call: TRBV7-9
clone_size: .
j_call: TRBJ2-5
d_call: .
cdr3_aa: CSSSSTLVLAWETQYF
cdr3_nt: TGTTCCAGCAGCTCTACCCTCGTCCTAGCGTGGGAGACCCAGTACTTC

v_call: TRBV19
clone_size: once
j_call: TRBJ1-4
d_call: .
cdr3_aa: CASSSASTYEKLFF
cdr3_nt: TGTGCCAGCTCCTCGGCGTCGACTTATGAAAAACTGTTTTTT

v_call: TRBV9
clone_size: .
j_call: TRBJ2-3
d_call: .
cdr3_aa: CASSVGNRHTTDTQYF
cdr3_nt: TGTGCCAGCAGCGTAGGAAATAGACACACCACAGATACGCAGTATTTT

v_call: TRBV6-4
clone_size: few
j_call: TRBJ2-3
d_call: .
cdr3_aa: CASSDAGGTDTQYF
cdr3_nt: TGTGCCAGCAGTGACGCAGGGGGCACAGATACGCAGTATTTT

v_call: TRBV19
clone_size: .
j_call: TRBJ1-1
d_call: .
cdr3_aa: CASSMPGHLTEAFF
cdr3_nt: TGTGCCAGTAGTATGCCAGGACATCTCACTGAAGCTTTCTTT

v_call: TRBV5-5
clone_size: once
j_call: TRBJ2-3
d_call: .
cdr3_aa: CASSLAPEVWTQYF
cdr3_nt: TGTGCCAGCAGCTTGGCCCCAGAGGTTTGGACGCAGTATTTT

v_call: TRBV4-3
clone_size: .
j_call: TRBJ1-4
d_call: TRBD1
cdr3_aa: CASSQAPPGQGFEKLFF
cdr3_nt: TGCGCCAGCAGCCAAGCCCCTCCGGGACAGGGATTTGAAAAACTGTTTTTT

v_call: TRBV9
clone_size: .
j_call: TRBJ2-3
d_call: .
cdr3_aa: CASSVEDRRSDTQYF
cdr3_nt: TGTGCCAGCAGCGTAGAGGATAGGCGGTCGGATACGCAGTATTTT

v_call: TRBV5-6
clone_size: .
j_call: TRBJ2-5
d_call: .
cdr3_aa: CASSLSETPMETQYF
cdr3_nt: TGTGCCAGCAGCTTGAGCGAAACCCCCATGGAGACCCAGTACTTC

v_call: TRBV11-2
clone_size: .
j_call: TRBJ2-3
d_call: TRBD2
cdr3_aa: CASSLAGGTDTQYF
cdr3_nt: TGTGCCAGCAGCTTAGCGGGGGGAACAGATACGCAGTATTTT

v_call: TRBV5-1
clone_size: .
j_call: TRBJ1-6
d_call: .
cdr3_aa: CASSLGQDNSPLHF
cdr3_nt: TGCGCCAGCAGCTTGGGGCAGGATAATTCACCCCTCCACTTT

v_call: TRBV27
clone_size: .
j_call: TRBJ2-1
d_call: .
cdr3_aa: CASSLWQGMPYNEQFF
cdr3_nt: TGTGCCAGCAGTTTATGGCAGGGGATGCCCTACAATGAGCAGTTCTTC

v_call: TRBV30
clone_size: .
j_call: TRBJ1-3
d_call: .
cdr3_aa: CAWSYRISGNTIYF
cdr3_nt: TGTGCCTGGAGTTACAGGATATCAGGAAACACCATATATTTT

v_call: TRBV4-3
clone_size: .
j_call: TRBJ1-2
d_call: TRBD1
cdr3_aa: CASSQGVLGLGGLEYGYTF
cdr3_nt: TGCGCCAGCAGCCAAGGGGTATTGGGCTTAGGGGGCTTGGAGTATGGCTACACCTTC

v_call: TRBV7-2
clone_size: .
j_call: TRBJ2-3
d_call: .
cdr3_aa: CASSLVPGSTDTQYF
cdr3_nt: TGTGCCAGCAGCTTGGTCCCAGGGAGCACAGATACGCAGTATTTT

v_call: TRBV10-3
clone_size: .
j_call: TRBJ2-3
d_call: .
cdr3_aa: CAISEPGQPSTDTQYF
cdr3_nt: TGTGCCATCAGTGAGCCCGGACAGCCCTCCACAGATACGCAGTATTTT

v_call: TRBV5-4
clone_size: .
j_call: TRBJ2-7
d_call: TRBD2
cdr3_aa: CASSLGLAGGSYEQYF
cdr3_nt: TGTGCCAGCAGCTTAGGACTAGCGGGAGGCTCATACGAGCAGTACTTC

v_call: TRBV10-3
clone_size: .
j_call: TRBJ1-2
d_call: .
cdr3_aa: CAISESATGNYGYTF
cdr3_nt: TGTGCCATCAGTGAGTCAGCCACAGGGAACTATGGCTACACCTTC

v_call: TRBV5-1
clone_size: .
j_call: TRBJ2-1
d_call: .
cdr3_aa: CASSPIASYNEQFF
cdr3_nt: TGCGCCAGCTCTCCTATCGCTTCCTACAATGAGCAGTTCTTC

v_call: TRBV29-1
clone_size: .
j_call: TRBJ2-1
d_call: TRBD2
cdr3_aa: CSVELGREGDNEQFF
cdr3_nt: TGCAGCGTTGAATTGGGACGGGAGGGAGACAATGAGCAGTTCTTC

v_call: TRBV11-3
clone_size: .
j_call: TRBJ2-1
d_call: .
cdr3_aa: CASSSRQGGSYNEQFF
cdr3_nt: TGTGCCAGCAGCTCCAGACAGGGAGGCTCCTACAATGAGCAGTTCTTC

v_call: TRBV7-9
clone_size: .
j_call: TRBJ1-2
d_call: .
cdr3_aa: CASSFSGRQNYGYTF
cdr3_nt: TGTGCCAGCAGCTTCAGTGGGAGGCAGAACTATGGCTACACCTTC

v_call: TRBV5-1
clone_size: once
j_call: TRBJ1-5
d_call: .
cdr3_aa: CASSLDGGPAGQPQHF
cdr3_nt: TGCGCCAGCAGCTTGGACGGCGGACCCGCGGGTCAGCCCCAGCATTTT

v_call: TRBV29-1
clone_size: few
j_call: TRBJ1-1
d_call: .
cdr3_aa: CSARTRVNTEAFF
cdr3_nt: TGCAGCGCCCGGACAAGGGTTAACACTGAAGCTTTCTTT

v_call: TRBV7-9
clone_size: .
j_call: TRBJ1-2
d_call: TRBD1
cdr3_aa: CASSSPKRGTGVYGYTF
cdr3_nt: TGTGCCAGCAGCTCTCCTAAACGAGGGACAGGTGTTTATGGCTACACCTTC

v_call: TRBV6-4
clone_size: .
j_call: TRBJ2-1
d_call: TRBD2
cdr3_aa: CASSDFESTSNNEQFF
cdr3_nt: TGTGCCAGCAGTGACTTCGAATCGACTAGCAACAATGAGCAGTTCTTC

v_call: TRBV7-8
clone_size: few
j_call: TRBJ2-7
d_call: TRBD1
cdr3_aa: CASSRRDRGSYEQYF
cdr3_nt: TGTGCCAGCAGCCGACGGGACAGGGGCTCCTACGAGCAGTACTTC

v_call: TRBV4-3
clone_size: .
j_call: TRBJ2-1
d_call: TRBD2
cdr3_aa: CASSQDFGLAGVYEQFF
cdr3_nt: TGCGCCAGCAGCCAAGATTTTGGACTAGCGGGAGTCTATGAGCAGTTCTTC

v_call: TRBV7-8
clone_size: .
j_call: TRBJ1-1
d_call: TRBD1
cdr3_aa: CASSVNGRQGMVGNTEAFF
cdr3_nt: TGTGCCAGCAGCGTAAATGGTCGACAGGGGATGGTTGGGAACACTGAAGCTTTCTTT

v_call: TRBV4-3
clone_size: .
j_call: TRBJ2-3
d_call: TRBD2
cdr3_aa: CASSQRRAGGSVTDTQYF
cdr3_nt: TGCGCCAGCAGCCAAAGGCGAGCGGGAGGCTCCGTCACAGATACGCAGTATTTT

v_call: TRBV7-8
clone_size: .
j_call: TRBJ1-1
d_call: .
cdr3_aa: CASTSGAGWITEAFF
cdr3_nt: TGTGCCAGCACCAGTGGGGCAGGTTGGATCACTGAAGCTTTCTTT

v_call: TRBV27
clone_size: few
j_call: TRBJ2-5
d_call: TRBD1
cdr3_aa: CASRRTQGISQETQYF
cdr3_nt: TGTGCCAGCAGACGCACACAGGGGATATCCCAAGAGACCCAGTACTTC

v_call: TRBV9
clone_size: .
j_call: TRBJ1-3
d_call: TRBD1
cdr3_aa: CASSAAPLTGGSGNTIYF
cdr3_nt: TGTGCCAGCAGCGCCGCACCGCTCACAGGGGGCTCTGGAAACACCATATATTTT

v_call: TRBV2
clone_size: .
j_call: TRBJ1-2
d_call: .
cdr3_aa: CASSLQGSGGYTF
cdr3_nt: TGTGCCAGCAGTTTACAGGGTTCGGGTGGCTACACCTTC

v_call: TRBV30
clone_size: few
j_call: TRBJ2-3
d_call: TRBD2
cdr3_aa: CAKNEAGDTDTQYF
cdr3_nt: TGTGCCAAGAACGAGGCGGGAGACACAGATACGCAGTATTTT

v_call: TRBV27
clone_size: few
j_call: TRBJ1-4
d_call: TRBD1
cdr3_aa: CASSFEGQTNEKLFF
cdr3_nt: TGTGCCAGCAGTTTTGAGGGACAGACTAATGAAAAACTGTTTTTT

v_call: TRBV5-4
clone_size: .
j_call: TRBJ2-5
d_call: .
cdr3_aa: CASSYNRAQTQYF
cdr3_nt: TGTGCCAGCAGCTACAACAGGGCGCAGACCCAGTACTTC

v_call: TRBV5-6
clone_size: .
j_call: TRBJ2-7
d_call: .
cdr3_aa: CASHTGGGSYEQYF
cdr3_nt: TGTGCCAGCCATACGGGAGGGGGCAGCTACGAGCAGTACTTC

v_call: TRBV7-2
clone_size: .
j_call: TRBJ2-3
d_call: .
cdr3_aa: CASSLMGVSDTQYF
cdr3_nt: TGTGCCAGCAGCTTAATGGGAGTCTCAGATACGCAGTATTTT

v_call: TRBV7-8
clone_size: .
j_call: TRBJ2-7
d_call: TRBD1
cdr3_aa: CASSSGRGRGHEQYF
cdr3_nt: TGTGCCAGCAGCTCGGGCAGGGGGCGCGGCCACGAGCAGTACTTC

v_call: TRBV4-2
clone_size: few
j_call: TRBJ1-3
d_call: TRBD1
cdr3_aa: CASSQTGDYSGNTIYF
cdr3_nt: TGTGCCAGCAGCCAAACAGGGGATTACTCTGGAAACACCATATATTTT

v_call: TRBV9
clone_size: few
j_call: TRBJ2-7
d_call: .
cdr3_aa: CASSADGRSFEYEQYF
cdr3_nt: TGTGCCAGCAGCGCGGATGGCCGGAGTTTCGAATACGAGCAGTACTTC

v_call: TRBV27
clone_size: .
j_call: TRBJ2-7
d_call: .
cdr3_aa: CASSLRRGSYEQYF
cdr3_nt: TGTGCCAGCAGTTTGCGGCGGGGATCCTACGAGCAGTACTTC

v_call: TRBV27
clone_size: once
j_call: TRBJ2-1
d_call: .
cdr3_aa: CASSRGLAGSYNEQFF
cdr3_nt: TGTGCCAGCTCAAGGGGGCTAGCGGGTTCCTACAATGAGCAGTTCTTC

v_call: TRBV9
clone_size: .
j_call: TRBJ1-2
d_call: .
cdr3_aa: CASSTGSGYGYTF
cdr3_nt: TGTGCCAGCAGTACAGGGTCCGGCTATGGCTACACCTTC

v_call: TRBV19
clone_size: few
j_call: TRBJ2-7
d_call: .
cdr3_aa: CASSTPTPPYEQYF
cdr3_nt: TGTGCCAGTAGTACCCCGACACCGCCCTACGAGCAGTACTTC

v_call: TRBV11-1
clone_size: .
j_call: TRBJ1-4
d_call: .
cdr3_aa: CASSFTGRENEKLFF
cdr3_nt: TGTGCCAGCAGCTTTACGGGCAGGGAAAATGAAAAACTGTTTTTT